Detailed here is one T cell receptor (beta chain). Its specificity is not known. The repertoire was sequenced with immunoSEQ multiplex PCR; TCRdb's copy has only in-frame clones and lacks some. The data show tens of thousands of clones, with 70% to 85% seen just once and less than 4% held by the top ten. The data belong to a study of radiotherapy plus CTLA-4 blockade in lung cancer. Trimming removed 0 bases from V and 5 bases from J, with 15 bases in between. Germline values: CDR1 SGHDT, CDR2 YYEEEE. This CDR3 spans 16 amino acids. General study findings and limits: An expansion of tumor-derived TCR clones occurred in blood after radiotherapy plus ipilimumab. Increased serum interferon-beta after radiation also reportedly predicted response strongly.

Each patient with chemo-refractory metastatic non-small-cell lung cancer was treated with focal radiation plus CTLA-4 blockade using ipilimumab. The sequence was collected from a human donor with non-small cell lung cancer who had a partial response to radiotherapy plus ipilimumab. The chain recombines TRBV5-6 with TRBJ1-5; D perhaps matches TRBD1 (5 bases). Source: peripheral blood, taken from a patient treated with radiotherapy plus ipilimumab. DNA for the CDR3: TGTGCCAGCAGCTTGGGGGGGGTTAGGCGGTATCAGCCCCAGCATTTT. This translates into CASSLGGVRRYQPQHF. Supplemented by reference TRBV5-6 and TRBJ1-5, the full variable domain reads DAGVTQSPTHLIKTRGQQVTLRCSPKSGHDTVSWYQQALGQGPQFIFQYYEEEERQRGNFPDRFSGHQFPNYSSELNVNALLLGDSALYLCASSLGGVRRYQPQHFGDGTRLSIL.